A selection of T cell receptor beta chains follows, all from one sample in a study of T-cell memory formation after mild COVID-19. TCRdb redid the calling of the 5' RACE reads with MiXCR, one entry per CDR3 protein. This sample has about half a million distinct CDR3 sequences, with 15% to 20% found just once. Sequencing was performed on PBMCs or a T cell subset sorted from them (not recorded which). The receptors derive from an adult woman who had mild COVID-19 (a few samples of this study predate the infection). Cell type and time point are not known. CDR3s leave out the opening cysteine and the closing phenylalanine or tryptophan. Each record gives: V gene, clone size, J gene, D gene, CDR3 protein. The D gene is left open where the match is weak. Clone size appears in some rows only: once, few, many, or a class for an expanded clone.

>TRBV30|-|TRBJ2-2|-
AWSRGSGELF
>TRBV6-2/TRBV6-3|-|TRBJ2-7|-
ASKKDRTYEQY
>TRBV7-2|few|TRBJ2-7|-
ASSFEGGGSYEQY
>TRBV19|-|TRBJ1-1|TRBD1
ASSIQGAGTEAF
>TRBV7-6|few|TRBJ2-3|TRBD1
ASTRTGETDTQY
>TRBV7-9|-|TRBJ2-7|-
ASSPEVGRSSYEQY
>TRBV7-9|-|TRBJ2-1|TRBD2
ASSIAGGITYNEQF
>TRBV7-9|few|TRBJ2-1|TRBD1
ASSPGQGGFNEQF
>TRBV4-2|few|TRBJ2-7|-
ASSGGSSYEQY
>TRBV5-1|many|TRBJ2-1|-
ASSLAGREQF
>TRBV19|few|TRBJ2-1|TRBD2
ASSIDTGRADNEQF
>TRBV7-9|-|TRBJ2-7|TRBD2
ASSLELGVGGTSSYEQY
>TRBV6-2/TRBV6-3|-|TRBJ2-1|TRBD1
ASSSRKQGAYNEQF
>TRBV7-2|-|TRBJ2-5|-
ASSIRGSGQETQY
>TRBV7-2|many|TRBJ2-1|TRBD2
ASSSPTSGNNEQF
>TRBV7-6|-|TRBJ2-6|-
ASSLRGDSGANVLT
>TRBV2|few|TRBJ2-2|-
ASRGTLNTGELF
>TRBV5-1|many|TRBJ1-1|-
ASSSDGLNTEAF
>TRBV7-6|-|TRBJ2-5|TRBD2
ASSLPSGSRGETQY
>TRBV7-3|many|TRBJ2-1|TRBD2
ASSLMASGGASYNEQF
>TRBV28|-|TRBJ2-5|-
ASSFHEGTETQY
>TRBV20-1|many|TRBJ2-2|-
SARVTVSGELF
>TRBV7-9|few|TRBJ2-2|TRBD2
ASSLGGLAGGPSAGELF
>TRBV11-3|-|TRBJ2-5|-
ASSSGEVGQETQY
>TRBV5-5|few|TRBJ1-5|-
ASSQEGMAQH
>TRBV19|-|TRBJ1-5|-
ASSISAQPQH
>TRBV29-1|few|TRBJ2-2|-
SVGLARGGELF
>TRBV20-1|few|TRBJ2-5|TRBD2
SARTSGRRETQY
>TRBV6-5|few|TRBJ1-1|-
ASFRPNTEAF
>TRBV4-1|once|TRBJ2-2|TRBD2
ASSQPPSGGATGELF
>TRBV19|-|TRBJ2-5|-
ASTGDDEETQY
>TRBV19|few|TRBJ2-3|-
ASSIQGPDTQY
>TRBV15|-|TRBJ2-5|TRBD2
ATRSGTSGGNLETQY
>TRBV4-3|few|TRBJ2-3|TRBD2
ASSQMRLALTDTQY
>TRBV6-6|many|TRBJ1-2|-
ASRFTGAAGNYGYT
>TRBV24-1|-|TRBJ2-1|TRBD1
ATRDREYNEQF
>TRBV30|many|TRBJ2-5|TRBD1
AWSAGTGGATETQY
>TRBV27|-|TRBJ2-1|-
ASNAGHSYNEQF
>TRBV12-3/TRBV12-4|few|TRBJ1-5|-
ASSFSSRGQPQH
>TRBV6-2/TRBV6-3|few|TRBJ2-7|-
ASSYRGAVYEQY
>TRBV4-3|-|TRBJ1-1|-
ASSRSDLPLGLTEAF
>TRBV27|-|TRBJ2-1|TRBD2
ASSLGGTRWDEQF
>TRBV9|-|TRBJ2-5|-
ASSVGGRGKKETQY
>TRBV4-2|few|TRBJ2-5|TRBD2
ASSPAPSGGETQY
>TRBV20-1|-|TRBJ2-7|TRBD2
SARFRVGRAYEQY
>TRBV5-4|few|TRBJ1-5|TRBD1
ASSLRSPTGGNQPQH
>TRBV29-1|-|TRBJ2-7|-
SVGDYYEQY
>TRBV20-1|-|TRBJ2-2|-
SARQFTGELF
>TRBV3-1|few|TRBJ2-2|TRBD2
ASSQGGTRVSTGELF
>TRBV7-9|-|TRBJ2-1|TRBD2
ASSQGVLAGYNEQF
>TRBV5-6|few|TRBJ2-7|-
ASSLTGHLNEQY
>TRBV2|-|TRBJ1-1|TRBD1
ASRINGQGNTEAF
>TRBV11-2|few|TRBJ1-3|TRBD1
ASSLGTGEPGNTIY
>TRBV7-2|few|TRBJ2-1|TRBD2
ASSLEWTSGPGSSYNEQF